These 10 T cell receptor beta chains originate from one sample sequenced in a study of blood T cell repertoires in COVID-19. Repertoires were generated with immunoSEQ multiplex PCR, while TCRdb's copy carries only in-frame clones and drops some. Of some 250,000 clones in the sample, about 86% were seen once. The specimen sequenced was peripheral blood. The receptors stem from a woman in her twenties or thirties who had recovered from COVID-19.

The V gene is TRBV10-3, the J gene TRBJ2-7, with 10 bases fitting TRBD2. This CDR3 is built from 15 residues. CDR1 is ENHRY and CDR2 is SYGVKD in the germline V gene. V trimming: 5 bases; J trimming: 3 bases; junction bases outside the gene matches: 7. As DNA, the CDR3 is TGTGCCATCAGTAATCCTAGCGGGGGCCGCTACGAGCAGTACTTC. This gives the protein CAISNPSGGRYEQYF.

This chain connects TRBV20-1 to TRBJ1-1; D gene uncertain. The germline CDR1 and CDR2 sequences are DFQATT and SNEGSKA (reference sequence). V was clipped by 3 bases and J by 10 bases, with 12 bases between them. This CDR3 comprises 11 residues. This chain's CDR3 is CSAREGIPAFF. As DNA, the CDR3 is TGCAGTGCTAGGGAGGGAATCCCAGCTTTCTTT.

V usage is TRBV7-3 and J usage is TRBJ2-1; TRBD1 agrees at 8 bases. Germline V gives CDR1 SGHTA, CDR2 FQGTGA. The CDR3 is 15 amino acids. V was pared by 5 bases and J by 6 bases, with 9 bases of the junction left unmatched. The CDR3 here is CASSPLRGQVNEQFF. The CDR3 bases are TGTGCCAGCAGCCCTCTCAGGGGGCAAGTCAATGAGCAGTTCTTC. The whole variable domain, remainder taken from reference TRBV7-3 and TRBJ2-1, is GAGVSQTPSNKVTEKGKYVELRCDPISGHTALYWYRQSLGQGPEFLIYFQGTGAADDSGLPNDRFFAVRPEGSVSTLKIQRTERGDSAVYLCASSPLRGQVNEQFFGPGTRLTVL.

This clone has a single count. This chain connects TRBV2 to TRBJ1-1, with unresolved D. Germline-derived CDR1 and CDR2 are SNHLY and FYNNEI. Between the trimmed V and J ends, which lost 4 bases and 1 base, there was a span of 7 bases. The CDR3 contains 13 residues. As DNA, the CDR3 is TGTGCCAGCAGTGTCCAGAAGAACACTGAAGCTTTCTTT. It yields the protein CASSVQKNTEAFF.

The V and J genes are TRBV19 and TRBJ1-1, with D possibly matching TRBD1 (5 bases). The CDR3 runs 14 residues. CDR1 is LNHDA and CDR2 is SQIVND in the germline V gene (reference sequence). V was shortened by 6 bases and J by 1 base, with 12 bases between the two germline ends. DNA of the CDR3: TGTGCCAGTAGAGCAGGGCGGGGGAACACTGAAGCTTTCTTT. It encodes CASRAGRGNTEAFF. Combining the CDR3 with reference TRBV19 and TRBJ1-1 gives the whole variable domain DGGITQSPKYLFRKEGQNVTLSCEQNLNHDAMYWYRQDPGQGLRLIYYSQIVNDFQKGDIAEGYSVSREKKESFPLTVTSAQKNPTAFYLCASRAGRGNTEAFFGQGTRLTVV.

V usage is TRBV19 and J usage is TRBJ1-6, with D unresolved. Trimming pared 7 bases from V and 7 bases from J, leaving 11 bases between. CDR3 length equals 13 residues. The germline CDR1 and CDR2 sequences are LNHDA and SQIVND (reference sequence). CDR3 sequence: CASKEGLNSPLHF. CDR3 DNA sequence: TGTGCCAGTAAGGAGGGTCTGAATTCACCCCTCCACTTT. The variable domain in full, with the rest retrieved from reference TRBV19 and TRBJ1-6, is DGGITQSPKYLFRKEGQNVTLSCEQNLNHDAMYWYRQDPGQGLRLIYYSQIVNDFQKGDIAEGYSVSREKKESFPLTVTSAQKNPTAFYLCASKEGLNSPLHFGNGTRLTVT.

This chain links TRBV7-6 with TRBJ2-1, with 9 positions matching TRBD1. Germline CDR1 SGHVS, CDR2 FNYEAQ. With 5 bases clipped from V and 5 bases from J, the junction kept 7 bases outside the gene matches. CDR3 length: 15 residues. The CDR3 is CASSPSDRGNNEQFF. The CDR3 DNA reads TGTGCCAGCAGCCCTTCGGACAGGGGAAACAATGAGCAGTTCTTC.

The gene calls are TRBV2 and TRBJ1-1, with unresolved D. Germline V CDR1 and CDR2: SNHLY, FYNNEI. The CDR3 has 12 amino acids. V gave up 4 bases and J gave up 8 bases, with 11 bases separating them. The CDR3 sequence is CASSAGRKEAFF. CDR3 coding DNA: TGTGCCAGCAGTGCGGGTCGGAAAGAAGCTTTCTTT.

The chain uses TRBV6-5 and TRBJ1-4; weak D call: TRBD1 (6 bases). In germline, CDR1 is MNHEY, CDR2 SVGAGI. The CDR3 has 13 residues. V was trimmed by 8 bases and J by 3 bases, leaving 10 bases between them. CDR3 DNA: TGTGCCAGCGGGGGCGGTTCTAATGAAAAACTGTTTTTT. This encodes CASGGGSNEKLFF.

The gene calls are TRBV4-3 and TRBJ1-2; D unclear. This CDR3 has 14 amino acids. V was pared by 1 base and J by 3 bases, with 9 bases between. Germline V CDR1 and CDR2: LGHNA, YSLEER. The CDR3 reads CASSQAFGDYGYTF. The CDR3 nucleotides read TGCGCCAGCAGCCAAGCCTTCGGAGACTATGGCTACACCTTC.